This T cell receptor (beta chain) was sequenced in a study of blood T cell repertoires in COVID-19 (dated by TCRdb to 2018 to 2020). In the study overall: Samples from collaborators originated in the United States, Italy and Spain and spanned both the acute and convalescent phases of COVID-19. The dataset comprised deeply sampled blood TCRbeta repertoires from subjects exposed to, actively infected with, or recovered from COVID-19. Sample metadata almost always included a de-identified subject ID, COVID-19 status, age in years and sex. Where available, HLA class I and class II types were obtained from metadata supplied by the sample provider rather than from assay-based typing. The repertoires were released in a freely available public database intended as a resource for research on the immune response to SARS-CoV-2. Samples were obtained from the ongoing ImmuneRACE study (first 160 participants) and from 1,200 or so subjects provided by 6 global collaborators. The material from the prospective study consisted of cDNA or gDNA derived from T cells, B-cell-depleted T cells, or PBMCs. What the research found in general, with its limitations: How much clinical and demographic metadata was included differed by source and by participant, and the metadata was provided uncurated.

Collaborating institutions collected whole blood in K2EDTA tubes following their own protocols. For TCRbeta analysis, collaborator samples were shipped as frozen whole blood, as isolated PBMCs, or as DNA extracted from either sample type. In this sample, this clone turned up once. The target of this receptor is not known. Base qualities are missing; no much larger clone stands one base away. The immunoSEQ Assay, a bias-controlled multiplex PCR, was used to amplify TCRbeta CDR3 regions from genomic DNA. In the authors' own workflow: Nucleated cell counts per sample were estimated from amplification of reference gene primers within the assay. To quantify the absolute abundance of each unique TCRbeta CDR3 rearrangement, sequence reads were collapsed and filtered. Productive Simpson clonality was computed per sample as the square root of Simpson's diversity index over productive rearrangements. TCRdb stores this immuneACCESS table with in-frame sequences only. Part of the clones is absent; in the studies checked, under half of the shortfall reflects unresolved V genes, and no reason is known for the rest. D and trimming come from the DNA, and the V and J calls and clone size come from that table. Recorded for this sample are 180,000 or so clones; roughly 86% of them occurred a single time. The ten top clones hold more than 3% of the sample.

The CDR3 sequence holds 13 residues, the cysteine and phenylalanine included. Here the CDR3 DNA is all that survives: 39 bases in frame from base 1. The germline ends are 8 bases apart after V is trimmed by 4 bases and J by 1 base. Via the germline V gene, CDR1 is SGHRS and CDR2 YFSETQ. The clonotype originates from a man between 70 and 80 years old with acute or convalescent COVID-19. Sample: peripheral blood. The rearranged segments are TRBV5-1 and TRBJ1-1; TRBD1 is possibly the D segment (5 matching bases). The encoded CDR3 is CASSVQGNTEAFF. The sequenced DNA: TGCGCCAGCAGCGTTCAGGGGAACACTGAAGCTTTCTTT.